The 8 T cell receptor beta chains in this list originate from one sample, sequenced in a study of blood T cell repertoires in COVID-19. The repertoire was sequenced with immunoSEQ multiplex PCR; TCRdb's copy has only in-frame clones and lacks some. This sample has 100,000 to 150,000 clones; 70% to 90% occur once, and the top ten carry about 4.7%. Material for sequencing was peripheral blood. These receptor sequences come from a man aged 35 to 55 with acute or convalescent COVID-19.

The chain employs TRBV7-2 and TRBJ2-1; D may be TRBD2 (6 bases). The CDR3 spans 13 residues. Germline-derived CDR1 and CDR2 are SGHTA and FQGNSA. V was trimmed by 3 bases and J by 10 bases, leaving 13 bases between them. For the CDR3, the DNA is TGTGCCAGCAGCTTCCTTTTAGCGGCCGAGCAGTTCTTC. Translated, it gives CASSFLLAAEQFF.

The chain couples TRBV9 to TRBJ1-2, with D possibly TRBD1 on 6 matching bases. The CDR3 runs 15 residues. Germline V lookup: CDR1 SGDLS, CDR2 YYNGEE. The germline V and J ends were trimmed by 3 bases and 5 bases, with 17 bases remaining between them. The CDR3 bases are TGTGCCAGCAGCGCCGACACAGGGAATGGGTATGGCTACACCTTC. Its translation is CASSADTGNGYGYTF.

This chain connects TRBV29-1 to TRBJ1-2; D might be TRBD1 (5 bases). The CDR3 extends over 15 amino acids. Looked up from germline, CDR1 is SQVTM and CDR2 is ANQGSEA. V dropped 6 bases and J dropped 8 bases, with 25 bases sitting between them. This CDR3 reads CSVAHRQQILGGYTF. The CDR3 DNA sequence: TGCAGCGTGGCACACAGGCAACAGATCCTCGGCGGCTACACCTTC.

The genes are TRBV11-2 and TRBJ1-2; TRBD1 agrees at 8 bases. The CDR3 totals 13 residues. Germline V gene data show CDR1 as SGHAT and CDR2 as FQNNGV. After removal of 3 bases from V and 7 bases from J, the junction contained 4 bases not matched to a gene. The chain's CDR3 is CASSFGQGSGYTF. CDR3 DNA sequence: TGTGCCAGCAGCTTCGGACAGGGAAGTGGCTACACCTTC.

In its sample, this clone was seen a few times. The genes are TRBV30 and TRBJ1-2, with 9 nucleotides matching TRBD1. The CDR3 loop spans 13 amino acids. From germline, CDR1 is GTSNPN and CDR2 SVGIG (reference sequence). J was trimmed by 10 bases and V by 6 bases; bases with no gene match: 12. CDR3 region: CACPTRDRDVYTF. In DNA, the CDR3 is TGTGCCTGCCCAACCCGGGACAGGGATGTCTACACCTTC.

The gene calls are TRBV3-1 (or the pseudogene TRBV3-2) and TRBJ1-1; no clear D gene. CDR3 length equals 15 residues. Germline-derived CDR1 and CDR2 are LGHDT and YNNKEL (reference sequence). Deletions cut 2 bases from V and 1 base from J, with 11 bases between. CDR3 in amino acids: CASSQILLRNTEAFF. The CDR3 DNA sequence: TGTGCCAGCAGCCAAATCCTGCTGAGGAACACTGAAGCTTTCTTT.

This clone was found once. The rearrangement joins TRBV11-3 to TRBJ2-1; 9 nucleotides align to TRBD2. The germline gives CDR1 SGHNT, CDR2 YENEEA. V lost 5 bases to trimming and J lost 7 bases; unmatched junction nucleotides: 9. The CDR3 has 15 amino acids. The CDR3 DNA follows: TGTGCCAGCAGCCCCCGCGGGGCGGGAGGGAATGAGCAGTTCTTC. It yields the protein CASSPRGAGGNEQFF.

The chain joins TRBV2 to TRBJ2-3, with 7 bases fitting TRBD2. CDR3 length: 19 amino acids. Per germline, CDR1 SNHLY and CDR2 FYNNEI. With V trimmed by 1 base and J by 2 bases, 15 bases remained unmatched. The CDR3, as DNA: TGTGCCAGCAGTGAAGATGACCGGAGGCGGGAGCGTTCCACAGATACGCAGTATTTT. Residues: CASSEDDRRRERSTDTQYF.